These T cell receptor beta chains were read from a single sample in a study of blood T cell repertoires in COVID-19. The repertoire was sequenced with immunoSEQ multiplex PCR; TCRdb's copy has only in-frame clones and lacks some. The sample gives 200,000 or so clones, approximately 80% of which show up once; about 12% is in the top ten. Sequencing used peripheral blood. Receptor source: a woman older than 75 with COVID-19, enrolled during active disease. Both conserved end residues are part of each CDR3. Fields, in order: CDR3 length, J gene, D gene, clone size, V gene, CDR3 DNA, CDR3 protein. D genes are given only for firm matches. Clone size is not always given. Where it is, it says once, few, many or a class for expanded clones.

>11|TRBJ1-2|-|-|TRBV9
TGTGCCAGCGGGGGCTTCGGAGGCTACACCTTC
CASGGFGGYTF
>14|TRBJ2-5|-|-|TRBV6-6
TGTGCCAGCAGTTACGCCACAGGGCAAGAGACCCAGTACTTC
CASSYATGQETQYF
>13|TRBJ1-2|-|-|TRBV6-1
TGTGCCAGCAGTGAACGAGGTTACTATGGCTACACCTTC
CASSERGYYGYTF
>11|TRBJ1-4|-|-|TRBV20-1
TGCAGTGCTAGCCGGGAGGAAAAACTGTTTTTT
CSASREEKLFF
>15|TRBJ2-1|TRBD1|-|TRBV5-8
TGTGCCAGCAGCTTCAGGGACAGGCGTTTGGATGAGCAGTTCTTC
CASSFRDRRLDEQFF
>20|TRBJ2-7|-|-|TRBV6-2/TRBV6-3
TGTGCCAGCAGTTACCCTTTGGACGATATCGTAGCGCGACTAACCTACGAGCAGTACTTC
CASSYPLDDIVARLTYEQYF
>14|TRBJ1-1|-|-|TRBV4-1
TGCGCCAGCAGCCAAGCCTTCGACAGAAGCGAAGCTTTCTTT
CASSQAFDRSEAFF
>17|TRBJ2-5|-|-|TRBV3-1/TRBV3-2
TGTGCCAGCAGCCAAGTTCTACAGGGTCCTAGTGGAGAGACCCAGTACTTC
CASSQVLQGPSGETQYF
>14|TRBJ1-1|-|many|TRBV5-8
TGTGCCAGCAGCTTGAGAGGGCTGGGGACTGAAGCTTTCTTT
CASSLRGLGTEAFF
>13|TRBJ2-5|-|-|TRBV5-1
TGCGCCAGCAGCTTGGCAGGGAAAGAGACCCAGTACTTC
CASSLAGKETQYF
>13|TRBJ2-2|-|-|TRBV6-4
TGTGCCAGCAGAGGACTGAACACCGGGGAGCTGTTTTTT
CASRGLNTGELFF
>16|TRBJ2-7|TRBD2|-|TRBV7-8
TGTGCCAGCAGCGCTGGCGGGACTAGCGGGAGGATCGAGCAGTACTTC
CASSAGGTSGRIEQYF
>15|TRBJ2-2|TRBD1|few|TRBV27
TGTGCCAGCAGTTCGCAGGGGGCGAACACCGGGGAGCTGTTTTTT
CASSSQGANTGELFF
>14|TRBJ2-1|TRBD2|-|TRBV7-9
TGTGCCAGCAGCTATGGACTAGCGGCTAATGAGCAGTTCTTC
CASSYGLAANEQFF
>14|TRBJ1-2|-|-|TRBV28
TGTGCCAGCAGTTTAGGGGGCGCGGGCTATGGCTACACCTTC
CASSLGGAGYGYTF
>16|TRBJ2-2|TRBD1|-|TRBV18
TGTGCCAGCTCACCCCGGGGACAGAGGAACACCGGGGAGCTGTTTTTT
CASSPRGQRNTGELFF
>13|TRBJ1-5|-|once|TRBV30
TGTGCCTGGAGTCCTCAGGGCGATCAGCCCCAGCATTTT
CAWSPQGDQPQHF
>14|TRBJ1-5|-|once|TRBV28
TGTGCCAGCAGCACCGGACAGCCCCACCAGCCCCAGCATTTT
CASSTGQPHQPQHF
>15|TRBJ1-2|-|-|TRBV16
TGTGCCAGCAGCCAATTCGCCCAGGATAACTATGGCTACACCTTC
CASSQFAQDNYGYTF
>17|TRBJ1-4|TRBD1|few|TRBV5-5
TGTGCCAGCAGCTCCCGGGACAGGGGGCATACTAATGAAAAACTGTTTTTT
CASSSRDRGHTNEKLFF
>17|TRBJ1-2|-|-|TRBV28
TGTGCCAGCAGTTTATATGCAGGGACAAACGCTAACTATGGCTACACCTTC
CASSLYAGTNANYGYTF
>15|TRBJ2-6|TRBD1|-|TRBV27
TGTGCCAGCAGCTCTAGGGGGCTTGGGGCCAACGTCCTGACTTTC
CASSSRGLGANVLTF
>13|TRBJ1-2|-|few|TRBV12-3/TRBV12-4
TGTGCCAGCAGTTTTAACAACAGGGTAGGCTACACCTTC
CASSFNNRVGYTF
>16|TRBJ2-1|TRBD2|-|TRBV20-1
TGCAGTGCTAGTAGCGGTAGCGGGAGCTCCTACAATGAGCAGTTCTTC
CSASSGSGSSYNEQFF
>11|TRBJ2-1|TRBD1|few|TRBV20-1
TGCAGTGCAACCACCGGGACAGGGCAGTTCTTC
CSATTGTGQFF
>14|TRBJ2-7|TRBD2|-|TRBV29-1
TGCAGCGTTATTAGCGGGAGTGTTAACTACGAGCAGTACTTC
CSVISGSVNYEQYF
>14|TRBJ2-4|-|-|TRBV2
TGTGCCAGCAGTGAAGGAGGGACAAAAAACATTCAGTACTTC
CASSEGGTKNIQYF
>13|TRBJ1-5|TRBD1|-|TRBV7-9
TGTGCCAGCAGCTTAGGGACAGGGGAACTCCAGCATTTT
CASSLGTGELQHF
>19|TRBJ2-1|TRBD2|-|TRBV9
TGTGCCAGCAGCGTAGAGGGACTAGCGGGGGGCACAAACCGCAATGAGCAGTTCTTC
CASSVEGLAGGTNRNEQFF
>13|TRBJ1-1|-|-|TRBV11-3
TGTGCCAGCAGCCTAGTGGCCGGGACTGAAGCTTTCTTT
CASSLVAGTEAFF
>15|TRBJ2-5|TRBD1|-|TRBV28
TGTGCCAGCAGTCTCCGTACGGGACAGTCGGAGACCCAGTACTTC
CASSLRTGQSETQYF
>16|TRBJ2-1|TRBD2|-|TRBV9
TGTGCCAGCAGCAAAACGTCGCTAGCGGGAGTCAATGAGCAGTTCTTC
CASSKTSLAGVNEQFF
>15|TRBJ1-4|-|once|TRBV7-2
TGTGCCAGCAGCTTTTCAGTGCAGGGTGGTGAAAAACTGTTTTTT
CASSFSVQGGEKLFF
>16|TRBJ1-3|-|-|TRBV28
TGTGCCAGCAGTTCACAGGACCTCCGCTCTGGAAACACCATATATTTT
CASSSQDLRSGNTIYF
>14|TRBJ1-2|-|-|TRBV24-1
TGTGCCACCAGTGATTTATCCCAGGATCAGGGCTACACCTTC
CATSDLSQDQGYTF
>19|TRBJ2-3|-|-|TRBV7-9
TGTGCCAGCAGCTTAGGCCTCTACAGGCACGCTACTAGCACAGATACGCAGTATTTT
CASSLGLYRHATSTDTQYF
>16|TRBJ2-6|-|-|TRBV5-1
TGCGCCAGCAGCTTACTTTTCGGCTCTGGGGCCAACGTCCTGACTTTC
CASSLLFGSGANVLTF
>12|TRBJ2-1|-|-|TRBV5-1
TGCGCCAGCAGCTTAGACTTCAATGAGCAGTTCTTC
CASSLDFNEQFF
>17|TRBJ2-7|-|-|TRBV4-2
TGTGCCAGCAGCCCCCGGGGGGCTAGCGGAACTACCTACGAGCAGTACTTC
CASSPRGASGTTYEQYF
>15|TRBJ1-1|-|-|TRBV5-1
TGCGCCAGCAGCTTGAGTCCTTGGGGGGGAGATGAAGCTTTCTTT
CASSLSPWGGDEAFF
>16|TRBJ2-1|TRBD2|-|TRBV6-2/TRBV6-3
TGTGCCAGCAGTACAATAGCGGGGAGGGCTTACAATGAGCAGTTCTTC
CASSTIAGRAYNEQFF
>14|TRBJ1-5|-|-|TRBV21-1
TGTGCCAGCAGCAAAGGCAGTAGCAATCAGCCCCAGCATTTT
CASSKGSSNQPQHF
>15|TRBJ1-5|-|-|TRBV7-9
TGTGCCAGCAGCCAATCAACAGGCATAAGGCAGCCCCAGCATTTT
CASSQSTGIRQPQHF
>18|TRBJ2-1|-|-|TRBV21-1
TGTGCCAGCAGCAAGGTGGTCGCGGGACTAGCGGGAGGCTTTGAGCAGTTCTTC
CASSKVVAGLAGGFEQFF
>17|TRBJ2-3|TRBD2|-|TRBV9
TGTGCCAGCAGCCCTACGGCTAGCGGGGGGGCGATTGATACGCAGTATTTT
CASSPTASGGAIDTQYF
>14|TRBJ2-5|-|-|TRBV2
TGTGCCAGCAAGGAGGGACGGACACAAGAGACCCAGTACTTC
CASKEGRTQETQYF
>13|TRBJ1-2|-|-|TRBV5-5
TGTGCCAGCAGCTTGGGAGGGTACTATGGCTACACCTTC
CASSLGGYYGYTF
>15|TRBJ2-3|-|-|TRBV5-1
TGCGCCAGCAGCTTTGGGGGGGCCCGGGCAGATACGCAGTATTTT
CASSFGGARADTQYF
>15|TRBJ1-6|TRBD1|few|TRBV18
TGTGCCAGCTCAGGCTCGACAGGGGGCTATTCACCCCTCCACTTT
CASSGSTGGYSPLHF
>15|TRBJ1-1|TRBD1|-|TRBV6-2/TRBV6-3
TGTGCCAGCAGTGGCGCCGGACAGGGGGCCACTGAAGCTTTCTTT
CASSGAGQGATEAFF
>17|TRBJ2-1|TRBD2|-|TRBV28
TGTGCCAGCAGTTCCCCCAAACTAGCGGACAAATACAATGAGCAGTTCTTC
CASSSPKLADKYNEQFF
>11|TRBJ1-1|TRBD1|-|TRBV20-1
TGCAGTGGGAAAGAGGGGGCAGGAGCTTTCTTT
CSGKEGAGAFF
>16|TRBJ1-2|-|-|TRBV29-1
TGCAGCGTTGAAATAGTCGTACCAGGGAAAGGTTATGGCTACACCTTC
CSVEIVVPGKGYGYTF
>15|TRBJ2-1|TRBD1|-|TRBV3-1/TRBV3-2
TGTGCCAGCAGCCATCCGGGACAGGGGGTCAGTGAGCAGTTCTTC
CASSHPGQGVSEQFF